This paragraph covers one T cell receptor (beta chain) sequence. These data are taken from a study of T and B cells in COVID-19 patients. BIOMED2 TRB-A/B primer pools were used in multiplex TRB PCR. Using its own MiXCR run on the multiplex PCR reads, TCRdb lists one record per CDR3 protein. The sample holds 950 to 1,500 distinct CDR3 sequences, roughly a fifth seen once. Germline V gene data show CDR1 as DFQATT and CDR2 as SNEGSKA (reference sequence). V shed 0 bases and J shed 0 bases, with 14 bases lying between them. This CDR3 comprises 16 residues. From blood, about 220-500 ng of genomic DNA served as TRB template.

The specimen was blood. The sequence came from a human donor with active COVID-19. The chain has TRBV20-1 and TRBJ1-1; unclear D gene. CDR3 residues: CSARDASKPMNTEAFF. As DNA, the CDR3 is TGCAGTGCTAGAGACGCGTCTAAACCTATGAACACTGAAGCTTTCTTT.